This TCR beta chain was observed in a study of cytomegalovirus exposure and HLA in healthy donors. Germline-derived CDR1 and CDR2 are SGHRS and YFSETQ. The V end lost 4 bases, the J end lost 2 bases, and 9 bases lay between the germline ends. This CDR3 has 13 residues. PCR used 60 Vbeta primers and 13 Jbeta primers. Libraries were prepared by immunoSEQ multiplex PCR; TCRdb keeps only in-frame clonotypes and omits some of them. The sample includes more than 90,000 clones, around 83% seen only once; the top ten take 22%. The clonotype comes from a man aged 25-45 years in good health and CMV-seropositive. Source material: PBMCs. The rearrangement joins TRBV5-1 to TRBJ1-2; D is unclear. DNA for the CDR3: TGCGCCAGCAGCCCTAGACCGAACTATGGCTACACCTTC. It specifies CASSPRPNYGYTF. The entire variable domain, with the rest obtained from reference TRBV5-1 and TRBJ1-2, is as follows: KAGVTQTPRYLIKTRGQQVTLSCSPISGHRSVSWYQQTPGQGLQFLFEYFSETQRNKGNFPGRFSGRQFSNSRSEMNVSTLELGDSALYLCASSPRPNYGYTFGSGTRLTVV.